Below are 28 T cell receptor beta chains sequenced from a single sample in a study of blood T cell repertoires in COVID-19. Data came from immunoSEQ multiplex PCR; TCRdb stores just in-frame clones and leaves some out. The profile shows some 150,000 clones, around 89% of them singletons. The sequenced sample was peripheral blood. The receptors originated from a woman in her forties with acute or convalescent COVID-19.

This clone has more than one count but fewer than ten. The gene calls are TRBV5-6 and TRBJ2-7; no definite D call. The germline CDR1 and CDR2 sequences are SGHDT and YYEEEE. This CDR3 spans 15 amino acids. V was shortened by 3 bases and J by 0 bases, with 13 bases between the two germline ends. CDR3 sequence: CASSYRVVSSYEQYF. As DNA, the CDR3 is TGTGCCAGCAGCTATCGGGTCGTTAGCTCCTACGAGCAGTACTTC. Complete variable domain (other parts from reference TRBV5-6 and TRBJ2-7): DAGVTQSPTHLIKTRGQQVTLRCSPKSGHDTVSWYQQALGQGPQFIFQYYEEEERQRGNFPDRFSGHQFPNYSSELNVNALLLGDSALYLCASSYRVVSSYEQYFGPGTRLTVT.

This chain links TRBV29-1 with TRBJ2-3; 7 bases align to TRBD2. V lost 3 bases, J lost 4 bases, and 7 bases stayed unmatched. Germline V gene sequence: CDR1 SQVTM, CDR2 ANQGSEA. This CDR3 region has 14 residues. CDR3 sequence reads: CSVDRAGRADTQYF. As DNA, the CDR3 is TGCAGCGTTGATCGAGCGGGGAGGGCAGATACGCAGTATTTT.

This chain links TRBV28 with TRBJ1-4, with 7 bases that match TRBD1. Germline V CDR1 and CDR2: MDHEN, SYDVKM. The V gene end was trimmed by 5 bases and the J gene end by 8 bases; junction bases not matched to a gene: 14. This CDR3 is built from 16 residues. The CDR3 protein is CASSPAGQAHREKLFF. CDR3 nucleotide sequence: TGTGCCAGCAGTCCCGCCGGACAGGCCCACCGGGAAAAACTGTTTTTT.

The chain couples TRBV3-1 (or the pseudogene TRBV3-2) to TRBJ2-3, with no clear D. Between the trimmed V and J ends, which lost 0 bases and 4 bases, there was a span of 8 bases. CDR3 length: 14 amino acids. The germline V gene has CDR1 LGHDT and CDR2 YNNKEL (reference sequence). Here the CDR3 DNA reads TGTGCCAGCAGCCAAGATATGGCGGCAGATACGCAGTATTTT. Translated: CASSQDMAADTQYF.

CDR3 residues: CASSPYSTDTQYF. DNA of the CDR3: TGTGCCAGCAGCCCCTATAGCACAGATACGCAGTATTTT. The rearrangement uses TRBV14 and TRBJ2-3; D gene unclear. CDR1 is SGHDN, CDR2 FVKESK, per germline. CDR3 size: 13 residues. Trimming took off 4 bases at V and 0 bases at J, with 5 bases between the two ends.

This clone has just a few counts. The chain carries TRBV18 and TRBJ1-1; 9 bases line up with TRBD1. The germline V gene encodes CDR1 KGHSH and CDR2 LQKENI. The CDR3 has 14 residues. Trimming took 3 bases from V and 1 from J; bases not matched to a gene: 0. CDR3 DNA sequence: TGTGCCAGCTCACCGGGACAGGGGAACACTGAAGCTTTCTTT. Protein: CASSPGQGNTEAFF.

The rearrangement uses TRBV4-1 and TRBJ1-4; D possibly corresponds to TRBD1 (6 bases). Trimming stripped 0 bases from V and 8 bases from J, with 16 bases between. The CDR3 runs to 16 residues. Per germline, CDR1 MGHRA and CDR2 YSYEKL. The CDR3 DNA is TGCGCCAGCAGCCAAGAAAGACAGGCCTTGCAGGAAAAACTGTTTTTT. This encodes CASSQERQALQEKLFF.

As DNA, the CDR3 is TGCGCCAGCAGCTTGGGACAGCTCTACAATGAGCAGTTCTTC. It is translated as CASSLGQLYNEQFF. The chain joins TRBV5-1 to TRBJ2-1, with TRBD1 as a possible D gene (5 bases). This CDR3 region has 14 residues. The V end lost 0 bases, the J end lost 3 bases, and 7 bases lay between the germline ends. Germline assignment: CDR1 SGHRS and CDR2 YFSETQ.

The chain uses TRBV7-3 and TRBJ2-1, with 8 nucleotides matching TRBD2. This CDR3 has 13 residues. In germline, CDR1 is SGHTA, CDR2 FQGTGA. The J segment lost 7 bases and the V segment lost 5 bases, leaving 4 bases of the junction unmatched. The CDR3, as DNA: TGTGCCAGCAGCCCAGGGACTAGGAATGAGCAGTTCTTC. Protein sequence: CASSPGTRNEQFF.

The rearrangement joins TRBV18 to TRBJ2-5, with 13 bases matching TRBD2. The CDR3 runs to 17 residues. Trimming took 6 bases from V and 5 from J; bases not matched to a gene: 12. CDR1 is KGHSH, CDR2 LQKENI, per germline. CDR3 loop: CASSPIIRTSGSETQYF. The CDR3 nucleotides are TGTGCCAGCTCCCCAATCATCCGGACTAGCGGGAGTGAGACCCAGTACTTC. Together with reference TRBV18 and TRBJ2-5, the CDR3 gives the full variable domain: NAGVMQNPRHLVRRRGQEARLRCSPMKGHSHVYWYRQLPEEGLKFMVYLQKENIIDESGMPKERFSAEFPKEGPSILRIQQVVRGDSAAYFCASSPIIRTSGSETQYFGPGTRLLVL.

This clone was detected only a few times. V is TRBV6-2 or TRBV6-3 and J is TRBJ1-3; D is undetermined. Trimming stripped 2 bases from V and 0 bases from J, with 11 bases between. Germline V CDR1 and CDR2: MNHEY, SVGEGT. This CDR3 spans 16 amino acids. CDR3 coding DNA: TGTGCCAGCAGTTACGCGCAGGCGCACTCTGGAAACACCATATATTTT. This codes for CASSYAQAHSGNTIYF.

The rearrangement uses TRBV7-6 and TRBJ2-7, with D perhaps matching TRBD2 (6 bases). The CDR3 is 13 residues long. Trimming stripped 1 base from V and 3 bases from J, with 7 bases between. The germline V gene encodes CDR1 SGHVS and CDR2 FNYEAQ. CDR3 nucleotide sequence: TGTGCCAGCAGCTTAGGACTAGACTACGAGCAGTACTTC. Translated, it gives CASSLGLDYEQYF.

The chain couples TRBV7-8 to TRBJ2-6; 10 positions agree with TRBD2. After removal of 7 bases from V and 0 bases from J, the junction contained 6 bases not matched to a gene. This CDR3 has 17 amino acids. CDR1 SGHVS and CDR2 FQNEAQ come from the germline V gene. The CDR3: CASTQRGGASGANVLTF. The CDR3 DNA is TGTGCCAGCACCCAGCGGGGGGGTGCCTCTGGGGCCAACGTCCTGACTTTC.

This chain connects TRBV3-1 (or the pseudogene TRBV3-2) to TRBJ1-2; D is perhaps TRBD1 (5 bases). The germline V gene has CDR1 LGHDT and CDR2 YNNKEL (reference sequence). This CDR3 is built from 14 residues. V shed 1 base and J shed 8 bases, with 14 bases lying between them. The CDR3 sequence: CASSQVLRGSGYTF. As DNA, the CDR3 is TGTGCCAGCAGCCAAGTTTTAAGGGGAAGCGGCTACACCTTC.

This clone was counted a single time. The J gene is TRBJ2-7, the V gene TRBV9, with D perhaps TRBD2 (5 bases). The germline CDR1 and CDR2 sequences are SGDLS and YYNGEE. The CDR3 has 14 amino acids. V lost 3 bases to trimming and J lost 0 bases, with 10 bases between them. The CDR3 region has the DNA TGTGCCAGCAGCGAACGGGGTTCCTCCTACGAGCAGTACTTC. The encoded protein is CASSERGSSYEQYF.

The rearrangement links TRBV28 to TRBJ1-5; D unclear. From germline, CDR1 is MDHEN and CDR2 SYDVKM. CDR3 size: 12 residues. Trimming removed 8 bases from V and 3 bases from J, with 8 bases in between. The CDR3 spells CASGPINQPQHF. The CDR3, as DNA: TGTGCCAGCGGCCCGATCAATCAGCCCCAGCATTTT.

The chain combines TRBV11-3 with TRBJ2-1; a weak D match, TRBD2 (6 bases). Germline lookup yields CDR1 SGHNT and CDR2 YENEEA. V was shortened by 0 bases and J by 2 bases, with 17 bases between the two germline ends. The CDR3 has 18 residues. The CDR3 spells CASSLEAPTLAPYNEQFF. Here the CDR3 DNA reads TGTGCCAGCAGCTTAGAGGCACCCACTCTAGCGCCCTACAATGAGCAGTTCTTC.

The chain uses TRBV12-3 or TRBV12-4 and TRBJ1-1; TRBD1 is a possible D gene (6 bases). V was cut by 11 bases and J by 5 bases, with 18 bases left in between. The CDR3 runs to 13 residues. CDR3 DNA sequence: TGTGCCGCCTCGTCCGGGGGGCGTACTGAAGCTTTCTTT. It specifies CAASSGGRTEAFF.

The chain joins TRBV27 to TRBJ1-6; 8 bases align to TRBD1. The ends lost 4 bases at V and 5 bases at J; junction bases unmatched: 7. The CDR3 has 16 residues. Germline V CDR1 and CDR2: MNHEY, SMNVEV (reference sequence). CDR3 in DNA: TGTGCCAGCAGTTCCCTGGACAGGGCGAATAATTCACCCCTCCACTTT. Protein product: CASSSLDRANNSPLHF.

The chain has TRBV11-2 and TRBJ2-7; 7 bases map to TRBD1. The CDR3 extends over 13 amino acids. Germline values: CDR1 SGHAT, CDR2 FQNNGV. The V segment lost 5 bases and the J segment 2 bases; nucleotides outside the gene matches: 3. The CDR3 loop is CASSTDRPYEQYF. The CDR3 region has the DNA TGTGCCAGCAGCACGGACAGGCCCTACGAGCAGTACTTC.

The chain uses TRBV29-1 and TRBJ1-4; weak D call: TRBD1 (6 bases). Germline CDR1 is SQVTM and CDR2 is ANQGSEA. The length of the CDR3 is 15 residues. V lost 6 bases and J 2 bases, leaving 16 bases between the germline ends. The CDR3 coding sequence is TGCAGCGTGGGGCGTGGGGGGGCGACTAATGAAAAACTGTTTTTT. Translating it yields CSVGRGGATNEKLFF.

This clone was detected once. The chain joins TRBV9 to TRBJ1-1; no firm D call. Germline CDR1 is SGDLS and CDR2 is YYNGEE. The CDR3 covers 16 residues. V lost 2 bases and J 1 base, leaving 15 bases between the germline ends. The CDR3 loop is CASSVIVSGKNTEAFF. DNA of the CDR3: TGTGCCAGCAGCGTTATAGTTTCCGGGAAGAACACTGAAGCTTTCTTT.

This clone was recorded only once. The CDR3 region is CASSLGPPGGYYEQYF. CDR3 nucleotide sequence: TGTGCCAGCAGCTTAGGACCCCCAGGGGGCTACTACGAGCAGTACTTC. The chain joins TRBV7-6 to TRBJ2-7; 8 bases match TRBD1. Germline V gene sequence: CDR1 SGHVS, CDR2 FNYEAQ. V shed 1 base, J shed 3 bases, and the junction held 8 bases outside the gene matches. This CDR3 has 16 amino acids.

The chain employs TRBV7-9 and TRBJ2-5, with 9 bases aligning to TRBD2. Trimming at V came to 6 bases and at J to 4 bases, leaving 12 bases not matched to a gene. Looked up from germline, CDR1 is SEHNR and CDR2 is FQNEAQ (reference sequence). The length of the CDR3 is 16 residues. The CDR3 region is CASSPRVSGRLETQYF. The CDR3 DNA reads TGTGCCAGCAGTCCACGGGTGAGCGGGAGGTTAGAGACCCAGTACTTC.

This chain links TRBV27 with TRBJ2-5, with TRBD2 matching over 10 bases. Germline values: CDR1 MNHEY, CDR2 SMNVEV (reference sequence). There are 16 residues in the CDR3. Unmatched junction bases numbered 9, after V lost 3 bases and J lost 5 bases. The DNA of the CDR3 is TGTGCCAGCAGTTTTACAGTAGGGACTAGCGAGGAGACCCAGTACTTC. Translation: CASSFTVGTSEETQYF.

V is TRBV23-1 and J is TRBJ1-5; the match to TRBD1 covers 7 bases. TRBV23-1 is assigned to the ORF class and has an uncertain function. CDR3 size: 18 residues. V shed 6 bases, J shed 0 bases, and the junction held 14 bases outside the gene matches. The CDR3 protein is CASSPGTAYGYSNQPQHF. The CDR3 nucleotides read TGCGCCAGCAGCCCCGGGACAGCGTACGGGTATAGCAATCAGCCCCAGCATTTT.

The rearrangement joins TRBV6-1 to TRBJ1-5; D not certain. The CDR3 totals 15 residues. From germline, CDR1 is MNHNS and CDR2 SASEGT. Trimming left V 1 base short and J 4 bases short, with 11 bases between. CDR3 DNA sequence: TGTGCCAGCAGTGAAGAAACTGAATTAAATCAGCCCCAGCATTTT. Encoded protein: CASSEETELNQPQHF.

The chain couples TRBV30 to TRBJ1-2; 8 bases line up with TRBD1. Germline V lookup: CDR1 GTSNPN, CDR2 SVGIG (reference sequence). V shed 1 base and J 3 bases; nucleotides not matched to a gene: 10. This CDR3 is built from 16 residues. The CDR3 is CAWSGYHGQGDYGYTF. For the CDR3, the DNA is TGTGCCTGGAGTGGATACCATGGACAGGGCGACTATGGCTACACCTTC.